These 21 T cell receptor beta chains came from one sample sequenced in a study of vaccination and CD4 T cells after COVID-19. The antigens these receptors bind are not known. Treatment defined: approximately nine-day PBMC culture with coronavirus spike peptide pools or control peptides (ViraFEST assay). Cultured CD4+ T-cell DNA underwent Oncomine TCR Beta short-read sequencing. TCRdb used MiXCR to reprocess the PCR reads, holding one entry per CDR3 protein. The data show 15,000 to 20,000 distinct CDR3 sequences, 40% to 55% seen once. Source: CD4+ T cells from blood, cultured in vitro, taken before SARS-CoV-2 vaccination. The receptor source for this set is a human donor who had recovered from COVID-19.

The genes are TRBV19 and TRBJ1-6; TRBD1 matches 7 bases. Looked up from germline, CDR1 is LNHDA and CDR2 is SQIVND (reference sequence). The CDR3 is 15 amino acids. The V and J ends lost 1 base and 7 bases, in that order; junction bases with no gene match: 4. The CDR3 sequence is CASSIGGGKNSPLHF. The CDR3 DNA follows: TGTGCCAGTAGTATAGGAGGGGGCAAAAATTCACCCCTCCACTTT. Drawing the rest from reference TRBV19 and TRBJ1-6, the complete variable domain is DGGITQSPKYLFRKEGQNVTLSCEQNLNHDAMYWYRQDPGQGLRLIYYSQIVNDFQKGDIAEGYSVSREKKESFPLTVTSAQKNPTAFYLCASSIGGGKNSPLHFGNGTRLTVT.

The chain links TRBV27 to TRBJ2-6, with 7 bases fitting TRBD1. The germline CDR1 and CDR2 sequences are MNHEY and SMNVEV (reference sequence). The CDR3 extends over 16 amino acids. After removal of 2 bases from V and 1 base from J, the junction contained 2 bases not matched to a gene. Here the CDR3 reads CASSLRQGSGANVLTF. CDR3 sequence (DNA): TGTGCCAGCAGTTTAAGACAGGGATCTGGGGCCAACGTCCTGACTTTC.

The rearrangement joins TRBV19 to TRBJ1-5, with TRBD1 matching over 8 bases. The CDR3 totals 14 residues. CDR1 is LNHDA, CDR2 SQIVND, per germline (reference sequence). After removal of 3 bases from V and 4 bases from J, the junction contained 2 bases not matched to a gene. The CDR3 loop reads CASSIDRGNQPQHF. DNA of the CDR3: TGTGCCAGTAGTATCGACAGGGGAAATCAGCCCCAGCATTTT.

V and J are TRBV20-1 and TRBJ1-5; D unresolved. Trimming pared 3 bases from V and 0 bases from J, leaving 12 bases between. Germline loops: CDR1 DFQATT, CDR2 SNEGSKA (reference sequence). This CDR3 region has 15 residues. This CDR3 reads CSASPGGLSNQPQHF. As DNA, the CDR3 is TGCAGTGCTAGTCCGGGAGGGCTTAGCAATCAGCCCCAGCATTTT.

CDR3 sequence: CASSEVLGVNTEAFF. Written as DNA, the CDR3 is TGTGCCAGCAGCGAAGTGTTGGGCGTGAACACTGAAGCTTTCTTT. This chain links TRBV7-9 with TRBJ1-1; D unclear. Germline CDR1 reads SEHNR; CDR2 reads FQNEAQ (reference sequence). The CDR3 covers 15 residues. V gave up 5 bases and J gave up 0 bases, with 13 bases separating them.

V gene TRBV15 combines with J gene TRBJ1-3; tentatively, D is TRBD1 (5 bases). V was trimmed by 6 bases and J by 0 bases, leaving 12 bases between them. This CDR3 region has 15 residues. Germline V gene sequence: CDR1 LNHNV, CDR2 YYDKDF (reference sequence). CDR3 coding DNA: TGTGCCACCAGGGCCGGGGGACCCTCTGGAAACACCATATATTTT. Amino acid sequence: CATRAGGPSGNTIYF.

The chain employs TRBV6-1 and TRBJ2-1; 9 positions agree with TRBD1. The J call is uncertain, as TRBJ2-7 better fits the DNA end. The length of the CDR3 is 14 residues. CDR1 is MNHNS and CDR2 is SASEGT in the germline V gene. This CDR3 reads CASSEGDRVGEQYF. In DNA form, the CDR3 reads TGTGCCAGCAGTGAAGGGGACAGGGTAGGCGAGCAGTACTTC.

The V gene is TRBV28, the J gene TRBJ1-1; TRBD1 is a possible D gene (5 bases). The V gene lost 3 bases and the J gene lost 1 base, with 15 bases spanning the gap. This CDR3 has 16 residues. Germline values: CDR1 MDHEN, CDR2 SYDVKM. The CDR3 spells CASSFSLTGRNTEAFF. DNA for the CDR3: TGTGCCAGCAGTTTCAGCCTTACAGGCCGGAACACTGAAGCTTTCTTT. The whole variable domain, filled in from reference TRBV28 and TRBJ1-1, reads DVKVTQSSRYLVKRTGEKVFLECVQDMDHENMFWYRQDPGLGLRLIYFSYDVKMKEKGDIPEGYSVSREKKERFSLILESASTNQTSMYLCASSFSLTGRNTEAFFGQGTRLTVV.

CDR3 sequence reads: CASSTSPSGSGSDTQYF. The CDR3 nucleotides are TGTGCCAGCAGCACTTCCCCTAGCGGGAGTGGGTCAGATACGCAGTATTTT. The rearrangement uses TRBV11-3 and TRBJ2-3; 10 bases line up with TRBD2. From germline, CDR1 is SGHNT and CDR2 YENEEA. The CDR3 extends over 17 amino acids. The junction had 12 bases not matched to a gene; V was cut back by 5 bases and J by 4 bases. Full variable domain (outside the CDR3, taken from reference TRBV11-3 and TRBJ2-3): EAGVVQSPRYKIIEKKQPVAFWCNPISGHNTLYWYLQNLGQGPELLIRYENEEAVDDSQLPKDRFSAERLKGVDSTLKIQPAELGDSAVYLCASSTSPSGSGSDTQYFGPGTRLTVL.

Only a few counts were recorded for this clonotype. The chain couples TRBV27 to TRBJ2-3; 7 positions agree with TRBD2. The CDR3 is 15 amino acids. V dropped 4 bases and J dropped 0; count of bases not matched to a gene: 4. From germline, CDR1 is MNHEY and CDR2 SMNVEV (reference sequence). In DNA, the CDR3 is TGTGCCAGCAGTTGGAGCGGGGCTAGCACAGATACGCAGTATTTT. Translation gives CASSWSGASTDTQYF.

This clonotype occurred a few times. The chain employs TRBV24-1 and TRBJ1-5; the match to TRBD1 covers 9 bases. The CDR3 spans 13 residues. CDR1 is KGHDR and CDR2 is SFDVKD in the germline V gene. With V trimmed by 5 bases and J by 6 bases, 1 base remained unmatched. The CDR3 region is CATSGGQGQPQHF. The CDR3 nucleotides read TGTGCCACCAGTGGGGGACAGGGTCAGCCCCAGCATTTT.

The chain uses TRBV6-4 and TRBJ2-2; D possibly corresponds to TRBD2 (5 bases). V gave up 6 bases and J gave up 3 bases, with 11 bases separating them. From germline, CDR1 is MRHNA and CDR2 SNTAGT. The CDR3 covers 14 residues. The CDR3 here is CASSWERDTGELFF. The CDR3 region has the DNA TGTGCCAGCAGCTGGGAGAGGGACACCGGGGAGCTGTTTTTT.

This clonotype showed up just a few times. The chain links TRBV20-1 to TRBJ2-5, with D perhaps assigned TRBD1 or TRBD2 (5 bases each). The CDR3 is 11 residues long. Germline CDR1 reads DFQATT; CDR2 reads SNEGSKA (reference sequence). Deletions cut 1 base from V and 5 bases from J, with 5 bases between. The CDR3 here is CSARGGETQYF. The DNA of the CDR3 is TGCAGTGCTAGAGGGGGGGAGACCCAGTACTTC.

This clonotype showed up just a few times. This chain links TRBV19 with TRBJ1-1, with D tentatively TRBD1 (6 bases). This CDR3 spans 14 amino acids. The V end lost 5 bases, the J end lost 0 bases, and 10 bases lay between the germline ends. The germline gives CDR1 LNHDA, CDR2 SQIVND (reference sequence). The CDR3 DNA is TGTGCCAGTAGTTTGCAGGGGCTGAACACTGAAGCTTTCTTT. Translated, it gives CASSLQGLNTEAFF.

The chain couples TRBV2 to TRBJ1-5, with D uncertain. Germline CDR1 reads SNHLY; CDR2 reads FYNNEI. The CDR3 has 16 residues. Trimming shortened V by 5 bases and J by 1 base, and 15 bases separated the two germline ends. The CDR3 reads CASSRNQIRSNQPQHF. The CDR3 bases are TGTGCCAGCAGTAGAAACCAAATCAGGAGCAATCAGCCCCAGCATTTT. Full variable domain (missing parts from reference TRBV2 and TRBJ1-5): EPEVTQTPSHQVTQMGQEVILRCVPISNHLYFYWYRQILGQKVEFLVSFYNNEISEKSEIFDDQFSVERPDGSNFTLKIRSTKLEDSAMYFCASSRNQIRSNQPQHFGDGTRLSIL.

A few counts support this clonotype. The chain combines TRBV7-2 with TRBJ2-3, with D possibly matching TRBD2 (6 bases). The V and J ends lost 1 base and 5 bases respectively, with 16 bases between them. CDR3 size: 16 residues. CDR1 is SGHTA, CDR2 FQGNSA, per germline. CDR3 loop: CASSLGSGPRVDTQYF. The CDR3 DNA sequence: TGTGCCAGCAGCTTAGGGAGCGGGCCAAGGGTAGATACGCAGTATTTT. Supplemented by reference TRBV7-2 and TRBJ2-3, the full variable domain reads GAGVSQSPSNKVTEKGKDVELRCDPISGHTALYWYRQSLGQGLEFLIYFQGNSAPDKSGLPSDRFSAERTGGSVSTLTIQRTQQEDSAVYLCASSLGSGPRVDTQYFGPGTRLTVL.

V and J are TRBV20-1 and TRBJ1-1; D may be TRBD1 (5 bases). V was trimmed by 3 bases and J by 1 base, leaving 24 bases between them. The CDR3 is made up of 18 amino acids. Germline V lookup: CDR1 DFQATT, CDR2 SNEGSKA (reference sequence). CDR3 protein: CSASRWGKGEWRNTEAFF. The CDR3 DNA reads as TGCAGTGCTAGTAGGTGGGGGAAGGGAGAGTGGAGGAACACTGAAGCTTTCTTT.

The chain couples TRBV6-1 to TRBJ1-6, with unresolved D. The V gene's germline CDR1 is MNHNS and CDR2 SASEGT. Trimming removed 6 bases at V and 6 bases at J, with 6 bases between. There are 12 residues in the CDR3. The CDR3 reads CASSPPNSPLHF. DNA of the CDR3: TGTGCCAGCAGCCCACCTAATTCACCCCTCCACTTT.

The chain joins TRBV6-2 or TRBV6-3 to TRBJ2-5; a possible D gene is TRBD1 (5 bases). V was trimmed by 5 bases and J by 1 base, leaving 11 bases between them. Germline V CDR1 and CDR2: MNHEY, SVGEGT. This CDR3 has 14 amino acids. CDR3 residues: CASSKGWAQETQYF. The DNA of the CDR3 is TGTGCCAGCAGTAAGGGGTGGGCCCAAGAGACCCAGTACTTC.

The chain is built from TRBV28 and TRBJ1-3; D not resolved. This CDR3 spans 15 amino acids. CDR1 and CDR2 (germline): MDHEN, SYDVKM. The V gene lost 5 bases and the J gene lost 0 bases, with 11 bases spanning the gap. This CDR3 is CASSQDYDSGNTIYF. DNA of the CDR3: TGTGCCAGCAGTCAGGACTATGACTCTGGAAACACCATATATTTT.

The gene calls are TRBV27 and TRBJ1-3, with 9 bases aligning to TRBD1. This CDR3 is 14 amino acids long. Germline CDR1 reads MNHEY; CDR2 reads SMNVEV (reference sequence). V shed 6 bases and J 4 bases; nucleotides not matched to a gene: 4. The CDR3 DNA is TGTGCCAGCAGGCGGACAGGGGAAGGAAACACCATATATTTT. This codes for CASRRTGEGNTIYF.